This T cell receptor (beta chain) was sequenced for a study of OX40 agonist ivuxolimab in advanced cancers. Sequencing used immunoSEQ multiplex PCR; TCRdb keeps in-frame clones, though not all of them. In the table there are about 59,000 clones, 85% to 95% of which are singletons. The sequence was collected from an adult with an advanced solid tumor such as melanoma, head and neck, liver or kidney cancer. Specimen: CD4+ or CD8+ T cells sorted from blood, collected in a trial of the OX40 agonist ivuxolimab.

CDR3 bases: TGTGCCAGCAGCCCCCCCCCTGGGGCCAACAATGAGCAGTTCTTC. Translated: CASSPPPGANNEQFF. The gene calls are TRBV9 and TRBJ2-1; perhaps TRBD1 as D (5 bases). CDR1 and CDR2 from the germline V gene are SGDLS and YYNGEE. The CDR3 contains 15 residues. V was pared by 4 bases and J by 5 bases, with 16 bases between.